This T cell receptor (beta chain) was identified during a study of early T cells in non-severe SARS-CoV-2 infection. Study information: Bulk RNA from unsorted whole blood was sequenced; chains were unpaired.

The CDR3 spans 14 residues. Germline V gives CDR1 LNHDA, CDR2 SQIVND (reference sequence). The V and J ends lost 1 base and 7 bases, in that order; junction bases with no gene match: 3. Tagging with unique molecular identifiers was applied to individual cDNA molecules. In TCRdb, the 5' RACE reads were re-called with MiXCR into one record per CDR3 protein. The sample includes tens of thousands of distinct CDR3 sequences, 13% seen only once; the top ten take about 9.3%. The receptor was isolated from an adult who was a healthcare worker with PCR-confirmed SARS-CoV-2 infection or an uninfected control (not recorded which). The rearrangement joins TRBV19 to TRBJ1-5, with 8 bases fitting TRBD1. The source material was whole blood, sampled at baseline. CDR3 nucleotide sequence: TGTGCCAGTAGTATAGGGACAGGGAACCAGCCCCAGCATTTT. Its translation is CASSIGTGNQPQHF.